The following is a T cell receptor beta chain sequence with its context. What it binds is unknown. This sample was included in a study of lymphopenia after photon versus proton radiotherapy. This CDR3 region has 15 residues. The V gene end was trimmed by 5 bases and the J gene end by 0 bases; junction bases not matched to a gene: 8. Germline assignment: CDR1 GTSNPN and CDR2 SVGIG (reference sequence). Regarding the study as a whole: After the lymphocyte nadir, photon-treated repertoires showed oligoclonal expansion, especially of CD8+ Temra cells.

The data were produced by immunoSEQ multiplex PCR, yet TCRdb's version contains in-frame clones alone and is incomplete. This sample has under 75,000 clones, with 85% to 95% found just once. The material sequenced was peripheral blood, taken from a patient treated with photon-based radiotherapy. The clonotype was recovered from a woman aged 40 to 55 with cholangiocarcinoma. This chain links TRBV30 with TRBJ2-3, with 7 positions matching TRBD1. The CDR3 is CAWGVGTASTDTQYF. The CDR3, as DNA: TGTGCCTGGGGGGTCGGGACAGCTAGCACAGATACGCAGTATTTT.